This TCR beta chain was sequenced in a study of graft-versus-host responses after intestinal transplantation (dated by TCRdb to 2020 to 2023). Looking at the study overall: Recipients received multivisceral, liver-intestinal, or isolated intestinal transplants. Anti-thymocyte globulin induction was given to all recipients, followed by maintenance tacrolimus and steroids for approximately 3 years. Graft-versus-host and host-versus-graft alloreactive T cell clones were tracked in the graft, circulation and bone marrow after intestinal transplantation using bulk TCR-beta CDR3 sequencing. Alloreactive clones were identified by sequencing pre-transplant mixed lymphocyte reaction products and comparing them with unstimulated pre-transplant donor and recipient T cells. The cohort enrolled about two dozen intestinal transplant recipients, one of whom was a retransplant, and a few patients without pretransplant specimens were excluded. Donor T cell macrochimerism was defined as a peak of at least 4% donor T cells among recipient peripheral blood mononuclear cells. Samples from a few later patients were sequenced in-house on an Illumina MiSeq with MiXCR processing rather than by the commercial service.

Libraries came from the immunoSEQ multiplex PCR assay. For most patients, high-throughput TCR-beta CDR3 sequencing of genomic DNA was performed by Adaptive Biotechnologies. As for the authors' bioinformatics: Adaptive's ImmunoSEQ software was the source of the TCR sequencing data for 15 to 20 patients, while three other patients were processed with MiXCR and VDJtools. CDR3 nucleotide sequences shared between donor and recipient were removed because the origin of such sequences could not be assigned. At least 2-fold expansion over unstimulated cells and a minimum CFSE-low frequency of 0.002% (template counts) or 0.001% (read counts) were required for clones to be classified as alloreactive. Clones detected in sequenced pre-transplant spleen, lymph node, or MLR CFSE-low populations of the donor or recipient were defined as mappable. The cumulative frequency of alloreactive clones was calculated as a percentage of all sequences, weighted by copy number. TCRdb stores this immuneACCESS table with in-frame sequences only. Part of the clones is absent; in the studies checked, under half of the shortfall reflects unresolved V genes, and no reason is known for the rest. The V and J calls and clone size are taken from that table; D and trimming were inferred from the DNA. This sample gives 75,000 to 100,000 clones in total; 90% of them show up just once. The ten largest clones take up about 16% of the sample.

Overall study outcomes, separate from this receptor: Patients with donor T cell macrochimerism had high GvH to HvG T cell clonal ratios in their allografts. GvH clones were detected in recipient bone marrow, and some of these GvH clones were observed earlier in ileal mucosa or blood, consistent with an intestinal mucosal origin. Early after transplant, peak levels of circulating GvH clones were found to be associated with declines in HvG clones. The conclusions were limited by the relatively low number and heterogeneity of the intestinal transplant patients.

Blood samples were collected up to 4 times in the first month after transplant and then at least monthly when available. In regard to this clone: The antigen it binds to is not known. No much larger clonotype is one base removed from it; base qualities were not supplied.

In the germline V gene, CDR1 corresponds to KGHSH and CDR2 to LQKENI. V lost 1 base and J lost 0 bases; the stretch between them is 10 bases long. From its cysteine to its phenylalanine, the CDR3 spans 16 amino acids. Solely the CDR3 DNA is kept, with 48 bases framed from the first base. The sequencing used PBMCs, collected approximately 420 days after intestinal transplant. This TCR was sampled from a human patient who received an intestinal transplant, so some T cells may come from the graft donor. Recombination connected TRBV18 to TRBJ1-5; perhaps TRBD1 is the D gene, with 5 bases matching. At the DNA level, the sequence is TGTGCCAGCTCACCACGACAGCTTCATAGCAATCAGCCCCAGCATTTT. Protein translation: CASSPRQLHSNQPQHF.